This is a list of T cell receptor beta chains from one sample in a study of immune cell composition in non-small cell lung cancer. Generated by immunoSEQ multiplex PCR, the TCRdb table keeps only in-frame clones and is missing some. The table records some 7,200 clones, approximately 77% of them present only once. Sequencing input: non-adjacent lung tissue. These receptors all stem from a human donor with non-small cell lung cancer. The CDR3 runs from the conserved cysteine through the conserved F or W. A D gene is named only where the DNA matches it firmly. Some rows have no size entry. The others give once, few or many, or a class for an expanded clone.

j_call v_call clone_size d_call cdr3_aa cdr3_nt
TRBJ2-1 TRBV7-9 - TRBD2 CASSRGTGGGDEQFF TGTGCCAGCAGCCGAGGAACCGGGGGAGGGGATGAGCAGTTCTTC
TRBJ2-2 TRBV18 - - CASSPEGEGPGELFF TGTGCCAGCTCACCGGAGGGTGAGGGGCCCGGGGAGCTGTTTTTT
TRBJ1-1 TRBV6-5 - - CASSYPGMGHEAFF TGTGCCAGCAGTTACCCAGGAATGGGCCATGAAGCTTTCTTT
TRBJ2-1 TRBV6-5 - - CASSSQDRSYNEQFF TGTGCCAGCAGTTCACAGGACCGCTCCTACAATGAGCAGTTCTTC
TRBJ2-2 TRBV9 - TRBD1 CASSGTGTGGIGELFF TGTGCCAGCAGCGGAACCGGGACAGGGGGTATCGGGGAGCTGTTTTTT
TRBJ1-5 TRBV2 - - CASSRDTGNQPQHF TGTGCCAGCAGCCGAGACACGGGGAATCAGCCCCAGCATTTT
TRBJ2-3 TRBV5-4 - TRBD2 CASSTGTSGSTDTQYF TGTGCCAGCAGCACCGGGACTAGCGGAAGCACAGATACGCAGTATTTT
TRBJ1-5 TRBV7-8 few - CASSLGGWRNQPQHF TGTGCCAGCAGCTTAGGGGGATGGAGGAATCAGCCCCAGCATTTT
TRBJ2-7 TRBV11-2 - - CASSFRLEGKYEQYF TGTGCCAGCAGCTTTCGACTAGAGGGCAAGTACGAGCAGTACTTC
TRBJ2-2 TRBV5-1 - - CASNLNRVSTGELFF TGCGCCAGCAACCTGAACAGGGTTAGCACCGGGGAGCTGTTTTTT
TRBJ1-2 TRBV11-3 - - CASSTGKGYTF TGTGCCAGCAGCACAGGGAAAGGCTACACCTTC
TRBJ1-1 TRBV7-8 - TRBD1 CASSDTGQGAATEAFF TGTGCCAGCAGCGACACGGGACAGGGGGCGGCGACTGAAGCTTTCTTT
TRBJ1-2 TRBV9 - TRBD1 CASSVEQGAVYGYTF TGTGCCAGCAGCGTAGAACAGGGGGCAGTCTATGGCTACACCTTC
TRBJ2-1 TRBV7-2 - TRBD2 CASSSRLAGAEQFF TGTGCCAGCAGCTCTAGACTAGCGGGGGCTGAGCAGTTCTTC
TRBJ1-3 TRBV7-8 - - CASSRRLGNTIYF TGTGCCAGCAGCCGGAGATTAGGAAACACCATATATTTT
TRBJ1-1 TRBV11-2 - TRBD1 CASRRPGQGNTEAFF TGTGCCAGCAGGAGGCCGGGACAGGGAAACACTGAAGCTTTCTTT
TRBJ1-2 TRBV4-3 few - CASSQDYWSLRGRDYEGYTF TGCGCCAGCAGCCAAGATTATTGGTCTTTGCGGGGTCGGGACTATGAGGGCTACACCTTC
TRBJ1-5 TRBV27 - - CASRRSPNQPQHF TGTGCCAGCAGAAGGAGCCCAAATCAGCCCCAGCATTTT
TRBJ2-7 TRBV6-1 - - CASSENGQGWSEQYF TGTGCCAGCAGTGAAAATGGGCAGGGGTGGAGCGAGCAGTACTTC
TRBJ2-5 TRBV5-1 - TRBD2 CASSVIGGLAENQETQYF TGCGCCAGCAGCGTAATCGGGGGACTAGCGGAGAACCAAGAGACCCAGTACTTC
TRBJ2-7 TRBV4-1 - - CASSQTDRLPYEQYF TGCGCCAGCAGCCAGACTGACAGGCTTCCCTACGAGCAGTACTTC
TRBJ2-2 TRBV11-1 - - CASSLGRENTGELFF TGTGCCAGCAGCTTAGGGAGGGAGAACACCGGGGAGCTGTTTTTT
TRBJ1-2 TRBV11-2 - - CASSLNLGTPYGYTF TGTGCCAGCAGCTTAAACCTTGGGACACCTTATGGCTACACCTTC
TRBJ1-4 TRBV28 - - CASSGQQEWGEKLFF TGTGCCAGCAGTGGCCAACAGGAGTGGGGTGAAAAACTGTTTTTT
TRBJ1-3 TRBV6-1 - - CASRWDISSGNTIYF TGTGCCAGCCGGTGGGACATTAGCTCTGGAAACACCATATATTTT
TRBJ2-1 TRBV10-3 - - CAIKSGGNHNEQFF TGTGCCATCAAATCAGGAGGGAACCACAATGAGCAGTTCTTC
TRBJ1-5 TRBV6-1 few - CASSERADPQGQPQHF TGTGCCAGCAGTGAAAGAGCCGACCCACAGGGTCAGCCCCAGCATTTT
TRBJ2-4 TRBV4-1 few TRBD1 CASSQERTGGDIQYF TGCGCCAGCAGCCAAGAACGGACAGGGGGGGACATTCAGTACTTC
TRBJ2-1 TRBV19 few - CASSILGAEQFF TGTGCCAGTAGTATACTGGGGGCCGAGCAGTTCTTC
TRBJ2-1 TRBV2 - - CASSLASVYNEQFF TGTGCCAGTTCTCTAGCCTCGGTGTACAATGAGCAGTTCTTC
TRBJ1-2 TRBV29-1 - - CSVSEQGRRKGYTF TGCAGCGTTTCCGAACAGGGAAGGAGAAAAGGCTACACCTTC
TRBJ2-1 TRBV10-3 - TRBD1 CASQGKFNEQFF TGTGCCTCACAGGGGAAATTCAATGAGCAGTTCTTC
TRBJ2-2 TRBV10-1 - TRBD2 CASSESREGPYTGELFF TGCGCCAGCAGTGAGTCGAGGGAGGGTCCGTACACCGGGGAGCTGTTTTTT
TRBJ2-3 TRBV4-1 few - CASSAPGLRGASTDTQYF TGCGCCAGCAGCGCCCCAGGTTTACGTGGGGCTAGCACAGATACGCAGTATTTT
TRBJ2-5 TRBV19 once - CASSMQVQETQYF TGTGCCAGTAGTATGCAGGTCCAAGAGACCCAGTACTTC
TRBJ2-2 TRBV11-3 - - CASSLIRGSTGELFF TGTGCCAGCAGCTTAATACGGGGTTCCACCGGGGAGCTGTTTTTT
TRBJ2-2 TRBV28 few TRBD1 CASTSPGDRGNTGELFF TGTGCCAGCACCTCCCCCGGGGACAGGGGGAACACCGGGGAGCTGTTTTTT
TRBJ2-7 TRBV5-6 - TRBD1 CASSGTGRYEQYF TGTGCCAGCAGCGGGACAGGAAGGTACGAGCAGTACTTC
TRBJ2-6 TRBV29-1 - TRBD1 CSVEGKGALGANVLTF TGCAGCGTTGAAGGGAAGGGGGCGCTTGGGGCCAACGTCCTGACTTTC
TRBJ1-1 TRBV18 - - CASSPLAEVNTEAFF TGTGCCAGCTCACCTCTGGCAGAAGTGAACACTGAAGCTTTCTTT
TRBJ2-3 TRBV7-3 - - CASSLSGRVDTQYF TGTGCCAGCAGCTTAAGTGGGAGAGTAGATACGCAGTATTTT
TRBJ1-2 TRBV11-2 - - CASSLDLGGRYGYTF TGTGCCAGCAGCTTAGATCTCGGGGGGAGGTATGGCTACACCTTC
TRBJ2-1 TRBV6-1 large TRBD2 CASSERTSGINEQFF TGTGCCAGCAGTGAAAGGACTAGCGGGATCAATGAGCAGTTCTTC
TRBJ2-2 TRBV11-3 - - CASSRKAGTGELFF TGTGCCAGCAGCCGAAAGGCCGGGACCGGGGAGCTGTTTTTT
TRBJ2-7 TRBV10-3 - TRBD1 CAISERGQGTHEQYF TGTGCCATCAGTGAGAGGGGACAGGGGACGCACGAGCAGTACTTC
TRBJ1-5 TRBV5-1 few - CASSTGIIPNQPQHF TGCGCCAGCAGCACGGGGATTATCCCCAATCAGCCCCAGCATTTT
TRBJ2-5 TRBV2 - - CASSATGIETQYF TGTGCCAGCAGTGCCACAGGGATCGAGACCCAGTACTTC
TRBJ1-1 TRBV10-3 - TRBD1 CAISEVTGGTEAFF TGTGCCATCAGTGAAGTGACAGGGGGAACTGAAGCTTTCTTT
TRBJ2-7 TRBV2 - TRBD1 CASSDWTGSYEQYF TGTGCCAGCAGTGATTGGACAGGGTCCTACGAGCAGTACTTC
TRBJ2-1 TRBV7-2 - TRBD1 CASSSGQGRRMNEQFF TGTGCCAGCAGCTCGGGACAGGGTAGAAGGATGAATGAGCAGTTCTTC
TRBJ2-2 TRBV7-7 - TRBD2 CASSNGLAGVKAGELFF TGTGCTAGCAGCAATGGACTAGCGGGAGTTAAGGCCGGGGAGCTGTTTTTT
TRBJ2-1 TRBV28 once - CASSFGGAGNEQFF TGTGCCAGCAGTTTTGGTGGGGCGGGGAATGAGCAGTTCTTC
TRBJ2-5 TRBV4-3 - TRBD2 CASSRSIAGGHGETQYF TGCGCCAGCAGCCGGTCAATAGCGGGGGGGCACGGAGAGACCCAGTACTTC
TRBJ2-3 TRBV28 few TRBD1 CASKSRTGKDTQYF TGTGCCAGCAAATCTCGGACAGGGAAAGATACGCAGTATTTT
TRBJ2-2 TRBV6-4 - TRBD2 CASSLLAGGGTGELFF TGTGCCAGCAGTTTGCTAGCGGGAGGCGGTACCGGGGAGCTGTTTTTT
TRBJ2-3 TRBV6-1 - - CASSEEIGGTDTQYF TGTGCCAGCAGTGAAGAGATAGGGGGCACAGATACGCAGTATTTT
TRBJ2-5 TRBV29-1 - - CSAIPGQETQYF TGCAGCGCAATCCCGGGCCAAGAGACCCAGTACTTC
TRBJ2-3 TRBV5-1 - TRBD1 CASRTGTPKDTQYF TGCGCCAGCAGGACAGGGACGCCAAAAGATACGCAGTATTTT
TRBJ2-2 TRBV7-9 - TRBD2 CASSQGLAGAATGELFF TGTGCCAGCAGCCAGGGGTTAGCGGGAGCGGCCACCGGGGAGCTGTTTTTT
TRBJ2-2 TRBV7-2 - - CASRVGSITGELFF TGTGCCAGCAGGGTGGGTAGCATCACCGGGGAGCTGTTTTTT